This T cell receptor (beta chain) was captured in a study of blood T cell repertoires in COVID-19 (dated by TCRdb to 2019 to 2021). In terms of the full investigation: Samples from collaborators originated in the United States, Italy and Spain and spanned both the acute and convalescent phases of COVID-19. Where available, HLA class I and class II types were obtained from metadata supplied by the sample provider rather than from assay-based typing. The prospective study material was composed of cDNA or gDNA derived from T cells, B-cell-depleted T cells, or PBMCs. Samples came from the ongoing ImmuneRACE study (first 160 participants) plus 1,254 subjects from 6 global collaborators. The sample metadata nearly always contained a de-identified subject ID, COVID-19 status, age in years and sex. Subjects who had been exposed to COVID-19, were actively infected with it, or had recovered from it provided the deeply sampled blood TCRbeta repertoires that made up the dataset. The repertoires were made available in a free public database intended to serve as a resource for research on the immune response to SARS-CoV-2.

The immunoSEQ Assay, a bias-controlled multiplex PCR, was used to amplify TCRbeta CDR3 regions from genomic DNA. The source study handled its data this way. Within the assay, amplification of reference gene primers was used to estimate how many nucleated cells each sample contained. To quantify the absolute abundance of each unique TCRbeta CDR3 rearrangement, sequence reads were collapsed and filtered. For each sample, productive Simpson clonality was calculated as the square root of Simpson's diversity index across productive rearrangements. TCRdb mirrors the immuneACCESS table, restricted to in-frame sequences. Some clones are absent from its copies; in checked studies, under half trace to an unresolved V gene, and the reason for the others is unknown. V, J and clone size derive from that table, while D and trimming were established from the DNA sequence. The sample table lists some 180,000 clones, around 79% of them with a count of one. Around 5.4% of the sample belongs to the ten largest clones.

CDR1 is given as SGHVS and CDR2 as FNYEAQ, both from the germline V gene. After removal of 6 bases from V and 3 bases from J, the junction retains 11 bases not matched to a gene. Spanning cysteine to phenylalanine, the CDR3 consists of 16 amino acids. Solely the CDR3 DNA is kept, with 48 bases framed from the first base. Points the paper makes about the study in general: Clinical and demographic metadata were provided uncurated, with the amount varying by source and participant.

Notes on this clone: The specificity of this receptor is unknown. Nothing much larger sits one base from this clone, and base qualities are not available.

One collaborating source in Seattle enrolled patients during active infection and followed them longitudinally through the course of disease. Each collaborating institution followed its own protocols to collect whole blood in K2EDTA tubes. For TCRbeta analysis, collaborator samples were shipped as frozen whole blood, as isolated PBMCs, or as DNA extracted from either sample type. Recombination joined TRBV7-6 with TRBJ2-3; 8 nucleotides in the junction match TRBD1. The TCR originated in a woman between 40 and 50 years old with COVID-19, enrolled during active disease. Sequencing used peripheral blood. The CDR3 protein is CASRPTRTGRTDTQYF. Here is the DNA: TGTGCCAGCAGACCGACCAGGACAGGGAGGACAGATACGCAGTATTTT.